These 18 T cell receptor beta chains were all obtained from the same sample, sequenced in a study of OX40 agonist ivuxolimab in advanced cancers. The method was immunoSEQ multiplex PCR; TCRdb's version includes in-frame clones alone and lacks a portion of them. The top ten clones hold about 6.9% of a sample with 70,000 to 95,000 clones, about 83% of them seen once. The starting material was CD4+ or CD8+ T cells sorted from blood, obtained in a trial of the OX40 agonist ivuxolimab. Every receptor here comes from an adult with an advanced solid tumor such as melanoma, head and neck, liver or kidney cancer.

The CDR3 is CASSFRRVSYTIYF. CDR3 coding DNA: TGTGCCAGCAGCTTTCGTCGGGTTTCATACACCATATATTTT. V and J are TRBV5-6 and TRBJ1-3; D remains ambiguous. CDR1 SGHDT and CDR2 YYEEEE come from the germline V gene. The CDR3 length is 14 residues. V lost 2 bases and J 8 bases, leaving 14 bases between the germline ends.

The chain recombines TRBV7-2 with TRBJ2-5; either TRBD1 or TRBD2 may fit D (5 bases each). In germline, CDR1 is SGHTA, CDR2 FQGNSA. The CDR3 length is 15 residues. Trimming removed 1 base from V and 3 bases from J, with 12 bases in between. CDR3 sequence: CASSLGSGPKETQYF. CDR3 DNA sequence: TGTGCCAGCAGCTTAGGTTCGGGGCCAAAAGAGACCCAGTACTTC. Full variable domain (rest looked up from reference TRBV7-2 and TRBJ2-5): GAGVSQSPSNKVTEKGKDVELRCDPISGHTALYWYRQSLGQGLEFLIYFQGNSAPDKSGLPSDRFSAERTGGSVSTLTIQRTQQEDSAVYLCASSLGSGPKETQYFGPGTRLLVL.

CDR3: CASSLWQNTEAFF. DNA of the CDR3: TGCGCCAGCAGCTTGTGGCAGAACACTGAAGCTTTCTTT. The chain employs TRBV5-1 and TRBJ1-1; D gene unclear. The V and J ends lost 1 base and 1 base respectively, with 5 bases between them. This CDR3 spans 13 amino acids. CDR1 and CDR2 (germline): SGHRS, YFSETQ.

A remark on this clone: This specimen includes other DNA sequences encoding the same CDR3. The chain combines TRBV30 with TRBJ1-5; TRBD1 matches 7 bases. Germline loops: CDR1 GTSNPN, CDR2 SVGIG (reference sequence). J lost 7 bases, V lost 3 bases, and 6 bases had no gene match. This CDR3 has 13 residues. CDR3 sequence reads: CAWSPGGGQPQHF. CDR3 bases: TGTGCCTGGAGCCCAGGGGGGGGACAGCCCCAGCATTTT.

J is TRBJ2-2 and V is TRBV7-3; D tentatively fits TRBD1 or TRBD2 (6 bases each). The germline CDR1 and CDR2 sequences are SGHTA and FQGTGA. V was trimmed by 5 bases and J by 4 bases, leaving 20 bases between them. The CDR3 length is 17 residues. CDR3 residues: CASSPYVGGGSTGELFF. For the CDR3, the DNA is TGTGCCAGCAGCCCCTATGTCGGGGGCGGCAGCACCGGGGAGCTGTTTTTT.

This clone was counted only a few times. The chain is built from TRBV5-6 and TRBJ2-7; D possibly corresponds to TRBD2 (7 bases). CDR1 and CDR2 from the germline V gene are SGHDT and YYEEEE. CDR3 size: 16 residues. The ends were cut back, 5 bases at V and 7 bases at J, with 25 bases in the middle. CDR3 in DNA: TGTGCCAGCAGTAAGGGGGGGGCGGAGGCCATGAGTGAGCAGTACTTC. Translation: CASSKGGAEAMSEQYF.

The V and J genes are TRBV2 and TRBJ2-7, with D maybe TRBD2 (6 bases). V shed 6 bases and J shed 1 base, with 13 bases lying between them. The length of the CDR3 is 14 residues. In germline, CDR1 is SNHLY, CDR2 FYNNEI. The CDR3: CASREPGRSYEQYF. The DNA for the CDR3 is TGTGCCAGCAGGGAACCCGGGAGATCCTACGAGCAGTACTTC.

The chain employs TRBV18 and TRBJ2-1; possibly TRBD1 for D (5 bases). This CDR3 is built from 16 residues. Germline loops: CDR1 KGHSH, CDR2 LQKENI. Trimming pared 4 bases from V and 1 base from J, leaving 14 bases between. CDR3 loop: CASSRSGPESYNEQFF. The CDR3, as DNA: TGTGCCAGCTCACGATCAGGGCCCGAGTCCTACAATGAGCAGTTCTTC.

The rearrangement uses TRBV2 and TRBJ2-7; D gene uncertain. From germline, CDR1 is SNHLY and CDR2 FYNNEI. This CDR3 has 14 residues. V was cut by 7 bases and J by 5 bases, with 18 bases left in between. The CDR3 region is CASTRSPGVHEQYF. CDR3 DNA: TGTGCCAGCACTCGGTCCCCAGGTGTCCACGAGCAGTACTTC.

The chain uses TRBV9 and TRBJ1-6, with 8 bases aligning to TRBD1. Unmatched junction bases numbered 5, after V lost 0 bases and J lost 9 bases. This CDR3 comprises 15 residues. The germline gives CDR1 SGDLS, CDR2 YYNGEE. CDR3 loop: CASSVDPTGVSPLHF. CDR3 DNA sequence: TGTGCCAGCAGCGTAGACCCGACAGGGGTTTCACCCCTCCACTTT.

The chain uses TRBV5-1 and TRBJ2-2, with a weak D call TRBD1 (6 bases). The V gene lost 0 bases and the J gene lost 6 bases, with 15 bases spanning the gap. Germline CDR1 SGHRS, CDR2 YFSETQ. This CDR3 is built from 16 residues. The DNA for the CDR3 is TGCGCCAGCAGCTTGGAGACAGGCAAAGCCGCCGGGGAGCTGTTTTTT. Its protein is CASSLETGKAAGELFF.

V usage is TRBV30 and J usage is TRBJ1-1, with D maybe TRBD1 (5 bases). V was shortened by 8 bases and J by 0 bases, with 10 bases between the two germline ends. Germline-derived CDR1 and CDR2 are GTSNPN and SVGIG (reference sequence). This CDR3 comprises 12 residues. The CDR3 coding sequence is TGTGCCAGCAGGGAATTGAACACTGAAGCTTTCTTT. Amino acids: CASRELNTEAFF.

This chain joins TRBV27 and TRBJ1-5; possible D gene TRBD1, 6 bases. Between the trimmed V and J ends, which lost 2 bases and 6 bases, there was a span of 11 bases. Germline assignment: CDR1 MNHEY and CDR2 SMNVEV (reference sequence). The CDR3 is made up of 14 amino acids. The CDR3 protein is CASSLGGAGQPQHF. The CDR3 nucleotides are TGTGCCAGCAGTTTAGGGGGGGCCGGTCAGCCCCAGCATTTT.

The rearrangement joins TRBV6-5 to TRBJ2-5, with D tentatively TRBD1 or TRBD2 (5 bases each). The DNA end is a closer match to TRBJ2-7, so the J assignment may be wrong. CDR1 and CDR2 from the germline V gene are MNHEY and SVGAGI. The CDR3 contains 15 residues. CDR3 loop: CASSLGPQGPYEQYF. The CDR3 nucleotides are TGTGCCAGCAGTCTGGGACCACAAGGGCCCTACGAGCAGTACTTC.

This clone was picked up a small number of times. The CDR3 DNA follows: TGTGCCAGCAGCCCCCGGCAGGGTCCCCTTTATGGCTACACCTTC. It codes for CASSPRQGPLYGYTF. V gene TRBV7-2 combines with J gene TRBJ1-2; possibly TRBD1 for D (5 bases). This CDR3 has 15 amino acids. Trimming took off 5 bases at V and 5 bases at J, with 18 bases between the two ends. Germline loops: CDR1 SGHTA, CDR2 FQGNSA.

The chain has TRBV7-9 and TRBJ2-7, with 7 positions matching TRBD1. CDR3 length equals 15 residues. The V gene end was trimmed by 3 bases and the J gene end by 0 bases; junction bases not matched to a gene: 5. CDR1 and CDR2 (germline): SEHNR, FQNEAQ (reference sequence). The CDR3 spells CASSFGDRFSYEQYF. The CDR3 DNA follows: TGTGCCAGCAGCTTTGGGGACAGATTCTCCTACGAGCAGTACTTC.

In its sample, this clone was seen once. The chain combines TRBV5-6 with TRBJ2-7; no reliable D call. Germline CDR1 is SGHDT and CDR2 is YYEEEE. V shed 5 bases and J shed 6 bases, with 9 bases lying between them. The CDR3 has 11 amino acids. The CDR3 DNA is TGTGCCAGCAGTTCGTCTGGCGAGCAGTACTTC. This translates into CASSSSGEQYF.

The V gene is TRBV19, the J gene TRBJ2-1; the D is unclear. This CDR3 contains 16 residues. Germline assignment: CDR1 LNHDA and CDR2 SQIVND (reference sequence). Between the trimmed V and J ends, which lost 2 bases and 2 bases, there was a span of 13 bases. The chain's CDR3 is CASSIMSTVPYNEQFF. The CDR3 DNA reads as TGTGCCAGTAGTATAATGTCTACCGTCCCCTACAATGAGCAGTTCTTC.